Listed below are T cell receptor beta chains from one sample, sequenced in a study of identical twins. One entry per CDR3 protein, called by TCRdb with MiXCR from the 5' RACE reads. Altogether roughly 630,000 distinct CDR3 sequences are present, about 7% being singletons, with the ten largest covering roughly 1.5%. The data were also submitted as part of a second study, on yellow fever vaccine responses in identical twins.

The sequenced material came from PBMCs. The receptors come from a woman younger than 35 in good health. CDR3s include the opening cysteine and the closing phenylalanine or tryptophan. D genes are given only for firm matches. Expanded clones are given a class, and other clones once, few, many or no size at all.

-	TRBJ2-5	TRBV9	-	TGTGCCAGCAGCGTACATGGGGGCGAGCAAGAGACCCAGTACTTC	CASSVHGGEQETQYF
-	TRBJ1-4	TRBV4-1	many	TGCGCCAGCAGCCAAGTTTCCAGGGGAAATGAAAAACTGTTTTTT	CASSQVSRGNEKLFF
TRBD2	TRBJ2-2	TRBV28	many	TGTGCCAGCAAAACACGACTAGCGCACACCGGGGAGCTGTTTTTT	CASKTRLAHTGELFF
-	TRBJ2-5	TRBV12-5	-	TGTGCTAGTGGTTTCGGTGAGACCCAGTACTTC	CASGFGETQYF
-	TRBJ2-6	TRBV25-1	many	TGTGCCAGCAGTGGTCTCCTTTCCGGGACATCAACCGGGGCCAACGTCCTGACTTTC	CASSGLLSGTSTGANVLTF
TRBD2	TRBJ2-1	TRBV5-1	many	TGCGCCAGCAGCTTGTGGCTAGCGGAGACCTCCTCCTACAATGAGCAGTTCTTC	CASSLWLAETSSYNEQFF
TRBD2	TRBJ2-3	TRBV15	-	TGTGCCACCAGCGGAGGGGGACTAGCGGGAGAGCTATTCACAGATACGCAGTATTTT	CATSGGGLAGELFTDTQYF
-	TRBJ1-2	TRBV28	many	TGTGCCAGCAGTTTAGTGACAGTGACATATGGCTACACCTTC	CASSLVTVTYGYTF
-	TRBJ2-1	TRBV4-1	few	TGCGCCAGCAGCCAAGCTTCGGGGGGCCATGAGCAGTTCTTC	CASSQASGGHEQFF
-	TRBJ2-1	TRBV20-1	many	TGCAGTGCTGTACAAAATACGGGAGAGCAGTTCTTC	CSAVQNTGEQFF
TRBD1	TRBJ1-2	TRBV6-2/TRBV6-3	-	TGTGCCAGCAGCCCCGCCGGGACAGGGGGCTATGGCTACACCTTC	CASSPAGTGGYGYTF
-	TRBJ1-6	TRBV4-1	-	TGCGCCAGCAGCCAAGGGAAATATAATTCACCCCTCCACTTT	CASSQGKYNSPLHF
TRBD2	TRBJ2-3	TRBV18	-	TGTGCCAGCTCACTATGGACTAGACGTAGCACAGATACGCAGTATTTT	CASSLWTRRSTDTQYF
-	TRBJ2-1	TRBV10-3	-	TGTGCCATCAGTGAGTCTTCGCAGGAAGCCTACAATGAGCAGTTCTTC	CAISESSQEAYNEQFF
TRBD2	TRBJ2-1	TRBV6-5	few	TGTGCCAGCAGTTCCCCGAGACTAGCGGGAGGGTACGGCGAGCAGTTCTTC	CASSSPRLAGGYGEQFF
-	TRBJ1-1	TRBV5-1	many	TGCGCCAGCAGCTTGGAACAGGACACTGAAGCTTTCTTT	CASSLEQDTEAFF
-	TRBJ2-2	TRBV12-3/TRBV12-4	-	TGTGCCATCAGTTTGGGCCTGGGGGAAACATATAACACCGGGGAGCTGTTTTTT	CAISLGLGETYNTGELFF
-	TRBJ2-2	TRBV28	few	TGTGCCAGCAGTTTTGGTGTTTCGAACACCGGGGAGCTGTTTTTT	CASSFGVSNTGELFF
-	TRBJ1-3	TRBV6-1	-	TGTGCCAGCAGTGGTTGGGGGACGGAGGGAAACACCATATATTTT	CASSGWGTEGNTIYF
-	TRBJ2-2	TRBV21-1	many	TGTGCCAGCCGAATACACGAACTGAACACCGGGGAGCTGTTTTTT	CASRIHELNTGELFF
-	TRBJ2-1	TRBV18	few	TGTGCCAGCTCACCACCAGATAGGGAAGGGGACAATGAGCAGTTCTTC	CASSPPDREGDNEQFF
-	TRBJ2-7	TRBV20-1	few	TGCAGTGCTGAGGGCCAGTCCTACGAGCAGTACTTC	CSAEGQSYEQYF
-	TRBJ2-5	TRBV21-1	few	TGTGCCAGCAGCAAAGCGCTGTTAGGACAGGACCAAGAGACCCAGTACTTC	CASSKALLGQDQETQYF
TRBD1	TRBJ2-3	TRBV6-1	-	TGTGCCAGCAGGTCCGACAGGGTAGATACGCAGTATTTT	CASRSDRVDTQYF
TRBD1	TRBJ1-1	TRBV20-1	-	TGCAGTGCTCCGTCCCGGGACAGGGAACGGAACACTGAAGCTTTCTTT	CSAPSRDRERNTEAFF
-	TRBJ1-1	TRBV12-3/TRBV12-4	-	TGTGCCAGCATTGTAAGGGGTGGGATGAACACTGAAGCTTTCTTT	CASIVRGGMNTEAFF
-	TRBJ2-1	TRBV24-1	many	TGTGCCACCAGTGCCCCCGCACAGGGCAATGAGCAGTTCTTC	CATSAPAQGNEQFF
-	TRBJ2-1	TRBV27	few	TGTGCCAGCCAAGTGGGTCTCTCCTACAATGAGCAGTTCTTC	CASQVGLSYNEQFF
TRBD1	TRBJ2-2	TRBV20-1	few	TGCAGTGCCCCGGGACAGGGGGCTTCCGGGGAGCTGTTTTTT	CSAPGQGASGELFF
-	TRBJ2-7	TRBV12-3/TRBV12-4	-	TGTGCCAGCAGTTCTATCAATGAGCAGTACTTC	CASSSINEQYF
TRBD2	TRBJ2-3	TRBV3-1	few	TGTGCCAGCAGCCAAGACCCAGCGGGGAACGCAGATACGCAGTATTTT	CASSQDPAGNADTQYF
-	TRBJ2-5	TRBV5-1	-	TGCGCCAGCAGCTTCTACACAGGCGGCGAGCGGGAGACCCAGTACTTC	CASSFYTGGERETQYF
TRBD2	TRBJ2-5	TRBV5-1	few	TGCGCCAGCAGCTTGTATTGGCGGGAGAACCAAGAGACCCAGTACTTC	CASSLYWRENQETQYF
-	TRBJ2-1	TRBV5-1	few	TGCGCCAGCAGCCCCGGGTTCGGGGGCTCCTACAATGAGCAGTTCTTC	CASSPGFGGSYNEQFF
-	TRBJ1-3	TRBV7-9	-	TGTGCCAGCAGCTATGGTGGGGCTGGAAACACCATATATTTT	CASSYGGAGNTIYF
TRBD2	TRBJ2-5	TRBV10-3	-	TGTGCCATCAGTCCCGGAAGTAGCGGGAGAATGGGCCTTGGAACCCAGTACTTC	CAISPGSSGRMGLGTQYF
TRBD2	TRBJ2-3	TRBV9	-	TGTGCCAGCAGCTTTAGCGGGGGGGCGAATACGCAGTATTTT	CASSFSGGANTQYF
-	TRBJ1-1	TRBV20-1	few	TGCAGTGCTAGAAGGGATTTCACTGAAGCTTTCTTT	CSARRDFTEAFF
TRBD2	TRBJ2-1	TRBV10-3	few	TGTGCCATCAGTGAGTCGGGGGAACTAGCGGGAGCCCACAATGAGCAGTTCTTC	CAISESGELAGAHNEQFF
TRBD2	TRBJ2-3	TRBV10-3	many	TGTGCCATCAGTGGCCCTAGCGGCCTCACAGATACGCAGTATTTT	CAISGPSGLTDTQYF
TRBD1	TRBJ2-5	TRBV5-1	few	TGCGCCAGCAGCAGAGGGACAGTGGGAGAGACCCAGTACTTC	CASSRGTVGETQYF
-	TRBJ2-2	TRBV5-5	many	TGTGCCAGCAGCCCAACTAGGACGAACACCGGGGAGCTGTTTTTT	CASSPTRTNTGELFF
TRBD2	TRBJ2-3	TRBV20-1	many	TGCAGTGCCCATAGCGGGGTCGGCACAGATACGCAGTATTTT	CSAHSGVGTDTQYF
TRBD1	TRBJ2-1	TRBV20-1	-	TGCAGTGCTAGACTTACCCCCGGGACAGGGGAGAGCGGGCGCCCGTGGAATGAGCAGTTCTTC	CSARLTPGTGESGRPWNEQFF
-	TRBJ2-3	TRBV7-6	-	TGTGCCATAACGATTCCCAGAGGGTCTAGTCCAGATACGCAGTATTTT	CAITIPRGSSPDTQYF
-	TRBJ2-1	TRBV20-1	many	TGCAGTGCTGGGGACTGGAAAGGTAGTGATGAGCAGTTCTTC	CSAGDWKGSDEQFF